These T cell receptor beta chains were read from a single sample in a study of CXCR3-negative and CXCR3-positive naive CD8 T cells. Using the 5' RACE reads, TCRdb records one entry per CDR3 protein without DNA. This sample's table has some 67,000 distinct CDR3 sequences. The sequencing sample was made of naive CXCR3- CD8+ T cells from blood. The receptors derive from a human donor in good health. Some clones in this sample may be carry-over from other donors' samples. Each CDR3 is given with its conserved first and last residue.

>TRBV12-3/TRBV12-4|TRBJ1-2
CASSHTLQGTNYGYTF
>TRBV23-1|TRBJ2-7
CASNGPGEAAYEQYF
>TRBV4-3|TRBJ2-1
CASSQEVTENNEQFF
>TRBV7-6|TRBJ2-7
CASSLGPSHYEQYF
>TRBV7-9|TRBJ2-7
CASSLILYGDSYEQYF
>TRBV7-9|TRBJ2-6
CASNFDRGTGANVLTF
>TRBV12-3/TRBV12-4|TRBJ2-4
CASSPYHPGQAGNIQYF
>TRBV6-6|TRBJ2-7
CASSYGQGVLYEQYF
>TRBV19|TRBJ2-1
CASSINSPGNEQFF
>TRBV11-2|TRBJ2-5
CASSLLAHQETQYF
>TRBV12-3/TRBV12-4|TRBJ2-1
CASSKEVGPEQFF
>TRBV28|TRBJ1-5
CASSPQFLGGQPQHF
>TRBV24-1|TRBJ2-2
CATSGISGELFF